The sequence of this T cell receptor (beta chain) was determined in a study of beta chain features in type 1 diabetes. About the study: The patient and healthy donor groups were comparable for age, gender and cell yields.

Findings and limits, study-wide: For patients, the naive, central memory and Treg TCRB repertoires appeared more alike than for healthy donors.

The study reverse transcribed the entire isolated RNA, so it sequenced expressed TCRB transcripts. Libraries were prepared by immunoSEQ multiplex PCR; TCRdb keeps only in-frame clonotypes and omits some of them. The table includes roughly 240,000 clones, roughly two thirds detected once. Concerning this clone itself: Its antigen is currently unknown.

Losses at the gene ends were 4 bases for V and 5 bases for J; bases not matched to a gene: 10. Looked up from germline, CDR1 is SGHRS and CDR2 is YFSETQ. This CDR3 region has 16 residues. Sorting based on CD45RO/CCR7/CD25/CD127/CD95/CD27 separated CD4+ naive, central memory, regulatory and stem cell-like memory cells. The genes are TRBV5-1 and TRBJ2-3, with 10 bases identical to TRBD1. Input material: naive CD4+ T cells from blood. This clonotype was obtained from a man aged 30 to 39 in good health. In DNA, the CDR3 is TGCGCCAGCAGCCCAAGAATTGACAGGGGGCAAGATACGCAGTATTTT. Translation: CASSPRIDRGQDTQYF. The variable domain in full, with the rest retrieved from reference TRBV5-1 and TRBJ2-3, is KAGVTQTPRYLIKTRGQQVTLSCSPISGHRSVSWYQQTPGQGLQFLFEYFSETQRNKGNFPGRFSGRQFSNSRSEMNVSTLELGDSALYLCASSPRIDRGQDTQYFGPGTRLTVL.